This TCR beta chain came from a study of CD8+CD57+ T cells in acquired aplastic anemia. Patients picked for sequencing had shown CD8+CD57+ cell expansion detected by flow cytometry. Receipt of therapy had not occurred in any patient by the time of blood sampling. Genomic DNA was employed as the template in profiling TCR beta VDJ and CDR3. TCRdb analysed the reads with MiXCR anew, one entry per CDR3 protein. The sample includes roughly 260,000 distinct CDR3 sequences, 45% to 50% of them seen just once. V was pared by 1 base and J by 12 bases, with 11 bases between. The V gene's germline CDR1 is SGHKS and CDR2 YYEKEE (reference sequence). The CDR3 contains 13 residues.

The TCR was taken from a human donor with aplastic anemia. The chain links TRBV5-5 to TRBJ1-6; D remains ambiguous. The sequenced material came from sorted CD4+, CD8+, or CD8+CD57+ T cells (not recorded which) from PBMCs. CDR3: CASSLLAYLPLHF. DNA for the CDR3: TGTGCCAGCAGCTTGTTGGCATACCTACCCCTCCACTTT.